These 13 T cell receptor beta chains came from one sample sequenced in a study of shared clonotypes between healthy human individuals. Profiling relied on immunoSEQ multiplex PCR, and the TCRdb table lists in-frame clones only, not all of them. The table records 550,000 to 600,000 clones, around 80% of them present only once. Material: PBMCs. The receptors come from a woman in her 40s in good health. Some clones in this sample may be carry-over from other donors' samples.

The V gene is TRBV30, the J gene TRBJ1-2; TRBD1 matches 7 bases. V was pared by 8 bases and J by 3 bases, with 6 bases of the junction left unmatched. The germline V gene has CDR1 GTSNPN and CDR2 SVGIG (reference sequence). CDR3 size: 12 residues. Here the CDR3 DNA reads TGTGCCCGCCGGGACAGCCACTATGGCTACACCTTC. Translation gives CARRDSHYGYTF.

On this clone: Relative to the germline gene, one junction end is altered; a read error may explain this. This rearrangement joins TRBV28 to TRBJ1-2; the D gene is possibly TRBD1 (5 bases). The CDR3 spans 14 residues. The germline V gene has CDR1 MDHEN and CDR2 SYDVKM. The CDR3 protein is CTSTLQGPNYGYTF. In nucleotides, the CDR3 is TGTACCAGCACCCTCCAGGGCCCTAACTATGGCTACACCTTC.

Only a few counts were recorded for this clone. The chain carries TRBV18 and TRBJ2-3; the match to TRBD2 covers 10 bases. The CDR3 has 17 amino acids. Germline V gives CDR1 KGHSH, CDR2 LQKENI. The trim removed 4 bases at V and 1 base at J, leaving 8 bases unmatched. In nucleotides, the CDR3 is TGTGCCAGCTCACGTCCGGGACTAGCGCGACGCACAGATACGCAGTATTTT. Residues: CASSRPGLARRTDTQYF.

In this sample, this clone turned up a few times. The CDR3 region has the DNA TGTGCCAGCAGCTTGGGACAGCATCAGCCCCAGCATTTT. Protein product: CASSLGQHQPQHF. V and J are TRBV7-8 and TRBJ1-5; TRBD1 aligns across 7 bases. The V gene's germline CDR1 is SGHVS and CDR2 FQNEAQ. The J segment lost 5 bases and the V segment lost 3 bases, leaving 1 base of the junction unmatched. The CDR3 is 13 amino acids.

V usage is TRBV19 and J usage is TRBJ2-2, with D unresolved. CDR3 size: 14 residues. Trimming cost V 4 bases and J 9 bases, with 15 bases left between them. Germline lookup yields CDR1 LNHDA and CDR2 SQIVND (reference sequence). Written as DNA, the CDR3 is TGTGCCAGTAGTAAGTTGGCTGATTGGTGGGAGCTGTTTTTT. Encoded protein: CASSKLADWWELFF. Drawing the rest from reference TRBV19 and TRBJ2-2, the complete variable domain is DGGITQSPKYLFRKEGQNVTLSCEQNLNHDAMYWYRQDPGQGLRLIYYSQIVNDFQKGDIAEGYSVSREKKESFPLTVTSAQKNPTAFYLCASSKLADWWELFFGEGSRLTVL.

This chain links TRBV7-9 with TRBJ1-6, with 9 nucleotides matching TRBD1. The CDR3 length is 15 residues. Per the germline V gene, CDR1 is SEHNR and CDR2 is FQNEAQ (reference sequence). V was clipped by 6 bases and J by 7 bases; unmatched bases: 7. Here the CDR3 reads CASRPQGARNSPLHF. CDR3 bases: TGTGCCAGCAGACCACAGGGGGCGCGGAATTCACCCCTCCACTTT.

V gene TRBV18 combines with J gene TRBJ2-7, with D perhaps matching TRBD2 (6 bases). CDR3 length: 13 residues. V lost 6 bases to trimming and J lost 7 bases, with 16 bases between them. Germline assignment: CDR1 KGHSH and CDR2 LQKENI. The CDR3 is CASSSGPGREQYF. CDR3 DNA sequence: TGTGCCAGCTCGTCCGGGCCGGGGAGGGAGCAGTACTTC.

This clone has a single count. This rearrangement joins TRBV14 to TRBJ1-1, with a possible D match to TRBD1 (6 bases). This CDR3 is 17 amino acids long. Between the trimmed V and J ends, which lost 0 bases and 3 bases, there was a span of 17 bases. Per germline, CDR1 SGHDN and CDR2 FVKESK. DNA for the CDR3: TGTGCCAGCAGCCAAGATAGAACAGGGTACGGGGACACTGAAGCTTTCTTT. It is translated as CASSQDRTGYGDTEAFF.

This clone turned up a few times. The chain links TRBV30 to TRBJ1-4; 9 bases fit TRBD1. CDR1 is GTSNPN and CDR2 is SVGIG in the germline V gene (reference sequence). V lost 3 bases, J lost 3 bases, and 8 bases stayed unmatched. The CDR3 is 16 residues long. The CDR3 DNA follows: TGTGCCTGGAGGGACCACAGGGGGCTGTCTAATGAAAAACTGTTTTTT. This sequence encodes CAWRDHRGLSNEKLFF.

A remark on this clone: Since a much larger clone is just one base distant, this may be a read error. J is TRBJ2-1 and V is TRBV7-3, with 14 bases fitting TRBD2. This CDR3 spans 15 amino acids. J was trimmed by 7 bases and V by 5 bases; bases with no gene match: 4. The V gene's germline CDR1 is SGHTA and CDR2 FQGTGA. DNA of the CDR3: TGTGCCAGCAGCCCGACTAGCGGGAGGGGGAATGAGCAGTTCTTC. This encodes CASSPTSGRGNEQFF.

The CDR3 sequence is CASSEAGTAAYEQYF. CDR3 sequence (DNA): TGTGCCAGCAGTGAAGCCGGGACAGCAGCCTACGAGCAGTACTTC. This chain links TRBV6-1 with TRBJ2-5; 7 nucleotides line up with TRBD1. The DNA end lines up better with TRBJ2-7; the J call may be wrong. The CDR3 has 15 amino acids. Per the germline V gene, CDR1 is MNHNS and CDR2 is SASEGT.

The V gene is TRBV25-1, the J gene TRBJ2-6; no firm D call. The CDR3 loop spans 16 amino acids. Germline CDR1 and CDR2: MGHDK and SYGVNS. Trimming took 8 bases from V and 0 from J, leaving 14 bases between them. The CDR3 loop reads CASARGRTSGANVLTF. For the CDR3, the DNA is TGTGCCAGCGCACGAGGACGGACCTCTGGGGCCAACGTCCTGACTTTC. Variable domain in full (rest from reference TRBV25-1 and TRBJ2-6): EADIYQTPRYLVIGTGKKITLECSQTMGHDKMYWYQQDPGMELHLIHYSYGVNSTEKGDLSSESTVSRIRTEHFPLTLESARPSHTSQYLCASARGRTSGANVLTFGAGSRLTVL.

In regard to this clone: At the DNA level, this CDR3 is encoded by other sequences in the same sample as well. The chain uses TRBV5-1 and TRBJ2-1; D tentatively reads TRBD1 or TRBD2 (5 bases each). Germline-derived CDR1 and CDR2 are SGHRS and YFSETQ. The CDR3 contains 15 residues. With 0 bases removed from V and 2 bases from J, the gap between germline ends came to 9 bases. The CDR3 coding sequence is TGCGCCAGCAGCTTGGGGCAGGGACCCTACAATGAGCAGTTCTTC. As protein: CASSLGQGPYNEQFF.